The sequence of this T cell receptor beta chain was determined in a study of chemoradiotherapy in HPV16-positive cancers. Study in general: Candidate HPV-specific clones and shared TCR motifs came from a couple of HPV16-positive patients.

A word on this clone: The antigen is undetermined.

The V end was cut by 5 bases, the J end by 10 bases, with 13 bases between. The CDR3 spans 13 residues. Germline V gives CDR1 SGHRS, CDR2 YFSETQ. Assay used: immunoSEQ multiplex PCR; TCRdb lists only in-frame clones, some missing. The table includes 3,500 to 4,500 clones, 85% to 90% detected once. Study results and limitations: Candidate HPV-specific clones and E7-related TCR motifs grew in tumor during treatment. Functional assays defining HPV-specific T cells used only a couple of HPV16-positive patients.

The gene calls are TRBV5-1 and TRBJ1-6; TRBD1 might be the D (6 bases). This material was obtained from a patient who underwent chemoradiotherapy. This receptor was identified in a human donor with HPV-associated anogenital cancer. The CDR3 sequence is CASRSGVGSPLHF. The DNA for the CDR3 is TGCGCCAGCAGGTCAGGGGTTGGGTCACCCCTCCACTTT.